The 3 T cell receptor beta chains below all came from one sample that was sequenced in a study of blood T cells in healthy people across ages. Using a J-beta primer mix together with a sample-barcoded 5' primer, a second PCR was run for roughly 7 to 11 cycles. TCRdb processed the 5' RACE reads anew with MiXCR; each CDR3 protein has one entry. Found here are about 1.5 million distinct CDR3 sequences, roughly two fifths of them singletons; the top ten hold about 4%. Sequenced: blood. The receptors come from a woman under 30 in good health.

This clonotype was seen a handful of times. This chain joins TRBV4-3 and TRBJ1-1; D unclear. Trimming shortened V by 5 bases and J by 2 bases, and 6 bases separated the two germline ends. Germline V gene data show CDR1 as LGHNA and CDR2 as YSLEER. The CDR3 consists of 12 residues. The CDR3 spells CASSFYNTEAFF. The DNA of the CDR3 is TGCGCCAGCAGCTTTTACAACACTGAAGCTTTCTTT.

The rearrangement uses TRBV12-3 or TRBV12-4 and TRBJ2-5; tentatively, D is TRBD1 (6 bases). Trimming took 1 base from V and 5 from J, leaving 20 bases between them. The CDR3 length is 17 residues. CDR3: CASSLEGQGKDSETQYF. The CDR3 DNA sequence: TGTGCCAGCAGTTTAGAGGGCCAGGGGAAGGATTCGGAGACCCAGTACTTC.

In its sample, this clonotype was seen a few times. CDR3 DNA: TGCGGGGACGGAAACACCATATATTTT. Its protein is CGDGNTIYF. V gene TRBV29-1 combines with J gene TRBJ1-3; D perhaps matches TRBD1 (5 bases). Germline V lookup: CDR1 SQVTM, CDR2 ANQGSEA. This CDR3 spans 9 amino acids.